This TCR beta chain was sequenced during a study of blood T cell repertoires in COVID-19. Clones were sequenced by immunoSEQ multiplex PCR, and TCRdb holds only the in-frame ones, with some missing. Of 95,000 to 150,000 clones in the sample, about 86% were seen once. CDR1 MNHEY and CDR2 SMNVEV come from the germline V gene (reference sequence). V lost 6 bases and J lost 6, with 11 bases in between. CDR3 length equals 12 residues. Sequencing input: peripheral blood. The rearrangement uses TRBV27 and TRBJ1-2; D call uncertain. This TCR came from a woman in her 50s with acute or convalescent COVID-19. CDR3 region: CASRDKKDGYTF. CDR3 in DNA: TGTGCCAGCAGAGACAAAAAGGATGGCTACACCTTC.